The rows below give T cell receptor beta chains drawn from one sample of a study of CD8 T cells in Susac syndrome. TCRdb processed the immunoSEQ multiplex PCR reads anew with MiXCR; each CDR3 protein has one entry. The profile shows over 150,000 distinct CDR3 sequences, 85% to 95% of them singletons. Source material: CD4+ T cells from PBMCs. The receptor source for this set is a human donor with Susac syndrome. Each CDR3 is given with its conserved first and last residue. Each record gives: D gene, J gene, V gene, clone size, CDR3 protein, CDR3 DNA. D genes are given only for firm matches. Clone size is given for some rows only: seen once, a few or many times, or a class if the clone is expanded.

NA	TRBJ1-2	TRBV30	NA	CASSARSKFYGYTF	TGTGCCTCAAGTGCCAGGTCGAAGTTTTATGGCTACACCTTC
NA	TRBJ2-2	TRBV29-1	NA	CSVESRAGELFF	TGCAGCGTTGAATCACGCGCCGGGGAGCTGTTTTTT
NA	TRBJ2-7	TRBV9	NA	CASSVKGTPMGEQYF	TGTGCCAGCAGCGTCAAGGGGACGCCTATGGGGGAGCAGTACTTC
NA	TRBJ1-1	TRBV2	NA	CASRRTENTEAFF	TGTGCCAGCAGAAGGACGGAGAACACTGAAGCTTTCTTT
NA	TRBJ2-2	TRBV6-4	NA	CASSANTGELFF	TGTGCCAGCAGCGCCAACACCGGGGAGCTGTTTTTT
TRBD1	TRBJ1-5	TRBV6-5	NA	CASRQGSNQPQHF	TGTGCCAGCCGACAGGGGAGCAATCAGCCCCAGCATTTT
NA	TRBJ1-4	TRBV9	NA	CASSVGRGEKLFF	TGTGCCAGCAGCGTTGGTCGGGGGGAAAAACTGTTTTTT
NA	TRBJ1-2	TRBV6-1	NA	CASSEGLANYGYTF	TGTGCCAGCAGTGAAGGCTTAGCTAACTATGGCTACACCTTC
NA	TRBJ2-3	TRBV28	NA	CASSPYLVMDSDTQYF	TGTGCCAGCAGCCCCTACCTAGTTATGGACTCAGATACGCAGTATTTT
TRBD2	TRBJ2-3	TRBV20-1	NA	CSATSGEGTDTQYF	TGCAGTGCCACTAGCGGGGAGGGCACAGATACGCAGTATTTT
TRBD2	TRBJ2-1	TRBV5-1	once	CASSVGLAGGPGYEQFF	TGCGCCAGCAGCGTGGGACTAGCGGGAGGGCCGGGCTATGAGCAGTTCTTC
TRBD2	TRBJ2-3	TRBV24-1	NA	CATSDFSGVSTDTQYF	TGTGCCACCAGTGACTTCAGCGGGGTGAGCACAGATACGCAGTATTTT
NA	TRBJ2-5	TRBV20-1	NA	CSAILEAETQYF	TGCAGTGCTATCCTGGAAGCCGAGACCCAGTACTTC
NA	TRBJ1-4	TRBV5-1	NA	CASSFTSTNEKLFF	TGCGCCAGCAGCTTCACTTCAACTAATGAAAAACTGTTTTTT
NA	TRBJ1-1	TRBV20-1	NA	CSAMDRAWTEAFF	TGCAGTGCCATGGATCGGGCATGGACTGAAGCTTTCTTT
NA	TRBJ1-4	TRBV9	NA	CASSVQPEANEKLFF	TGTGCCAGCAGCGTACAGCCTGAGGCTAATGAAAAACTGTTTTTT
TRBD2	TRBJ2-7	TRBV7-9	few	CASSLEASGGNYEQYF	TGTGCCAGCAGCTTAGAGGCTAGCGGGGGTAATTACGAGCAGTACTTC
NA	TRBJ2-5	TRBV5-6	NA	CASSLTGAQETQYF	TGTGCCAGCAGCTTGACGGGGGCCCAAGAGACCCAGTACTTC
TRBD2	TRBJ2-3	TRBV5-6	few	CASSLRTSGSTDTQYF	TGTGCCAGCAGCTTGAGGACTAGCGGGAGCACAGATACGCAGTATTTT
NA	TRBJ2-7	TRBV18	NA	CASSPVAGQLTYEQYF	TGTGCCAGCTCACCCGTCGCGGGACAGCTTACCTACGAGCAGTACTTC
TRBD1	TRBJ1-1	TRBV5-1	NA	CASSSDRGVNTEAFF	TGCGCCAGCAGCTCCGACAGGGGGGTGAACACTGAAGCTTTCTTT
NA	TRBJ1-4	TRBV20-1	once	CSARPTGASNEKLFF	TGCAGTGCTAGACCTACCGGTGCATCTAATGAAAAACTGTTTTTT
NA	TRBJ2-2	TRBV3-1	NA	CASSQVPANTGELFF	TGTGCCAGCAGCCAAGTCCCAGCGAACACCGGGGAGCTGTTTTTT
NA	TRBJ1-2	TRBV7-9	once	CASSSLNREGGYTF	TGTGCCAGCAGCTCCCTTAACAGGGAAGGTGGCTACACCTTC
NA	TRBJ2-2	TRBV18	NA	CASSPLGGPNTGELFF	TGTGCCAGCTCACCCCTCGGGGGTCCGAACACCGGGGAGCTGTTTTTT
NA	TRBJ2-1	TRBV30	few	CAWSLPTGTPGIGQFF	TGTGCCTGGAGTCTACCGACCGGGACGCCGGGGATTGGGCAGTTCTTC
TRBD2	TRBJ2-5	TRBV12-5	once	CASGTGLAGGRETQYF	TGTGCTAGTGGTACCGGACTAGCGGGGGGGAGAGAGACCCAGTACTTC
NA	TRBJ2-1	TRBV12-3/TRBV12-4	once	CASSFWGDPYNEQFF	TGTGCCAGCAGTTTTTGGGGGGACCCCTACAATGAGCAGTTCTTC
TRBD2	TRBJ2-2	TRBV4-3	NA	CASSPLTSGNTGELFF	TGCGCCAGCAGCCCCCTGACTAGCGGGAACACCGGGGAGCTGTTTTTT
NA	TRBJ2-7	TRBV6-6	NA	CASSYSFNKQGDEQYF	TGTGCCAGCAGTTACTCGTTTAACAAGCAGGGTGACGAGCAGTACTTC
NA	TRBJ2-2	TRBV4-1	NA	CASSQDLGRTNTGELFF	TGCGCCAGCAGCCAAGATCTGGGCCGCACTAACACCGGGGAGCTGTTTTTT
NA	TRBJ2-3	TRBV7-2	NA	CASSIQTGTDTQYF	TGTGCCAGCAGCATCCAGACGGGCACAGATACGCAGTATTTT
NA	TRBJ1-1	TRBV29-1	NA	CSVASRQSNTEAFF	TGCAGCGTAGCTTCTAGACAGTCGAACACTGAAGCTTTCTTT
NA	TRBJ1-1	TRBV5-4	NA	CASTPWGGNTEAFF	TGTGCCAGCACCCCGTGGGGGGGAAACACTGAAGCTTTCTTT
NA	TRBJ2-1	TRBV7-2	once	CASSRSGPGDEQFF	TGTGCCAGCAGCCGTAGCGGCCCCGGGGATGAGCAGTTCTTC
NA	TRBJ2-2	TRBV2	NA	CASSPLVTSGELFF	TGTGCCAGCAGTCCCTTGGTAACCTCCGGGGAGCTGTTTTTT
TRBD2	TRBJ2-5	TRBV7-2	NA	CASSLESASGQETQYF	TGTGCCAGCAGCTTAGAAAGTGCTAGCGGGCAAGAGACCCAGTACTTC
NA	TRBJ2-2	TRBV14	once	CASPGLTNTGELFF	TGTGCCAGCCCGGGACTTACGAACACCGGGGAGCTGTTTTTT
TRBD2	TRBJ2-5	TRBV5-1	NA	CASSEGLAGPYQETQYF	TGCGCCAGCAGCGAGGGACTAGCGGGGCCCTACCAAGAGACCCAGTACTTC
TRBD1	TRBJ1-2	TRBV12-5	NA	CASGRGPRGQYGYTF	TGTGCTAGTGGACGGGGGCCCAGGGGGCAATATGGCTACACCTTC